This T cell receptor (beta chain) was recovered during a study of shared clonotypes between healthy human individuals (dated by TCRdb to about 2020). About the study as a whole: A couple of women and a few men aged 18 to 49 years were included in the cohort. Per donor, leukapheresis produced somewhere between about 0.94 and 9 billion PBMCs. The study deeply sequenced blood TCR repertoires of about five healthy adults to estimate repertoire size and the extent of clonotype sharing between individuals. For each donor, CD4 naive and CD4 memory were each run on three plates, CD8 naive on two plates, and CD8 memory on one plate. Libraries were prepared and TCR repertoires were sequenced by different laboratories using diverse techniques, in order to increase sequencing depth and limit assay-specific biases. The investigation overall reported the following: Rarefaction of sorted-subset datasets indicated incomplete sequencing despite the large sequencing depth. Estimated clonotype richness was generally larger for naive than for memory subsets. Clonotypes shared by all four sorted-subset donors showed higher generation probabilities than non-shared clonotypes. Only blood was sampled, and tissue TCR repertoires likely differ from those in blood. Sharing across a handful of donors was observed for approximately 5% of naive CD4, over 3% of naive CD8, 2% to 2.5% of memory CD4, and about 0.4% of memory CD8 clonotypes. Because the study included a small number of donors, the genetic and exposure-history diversity represented was limited. Pairwise subsampling indicated that sequencing depth was expected to affect the degree of clonotype sharing among donors.

Details on this clone: The antigen it recognizes is unknown. There are no base qualities to consult, and no much larger clone falls within one base.

Using the deep immunoSEQ assay, TCR CDR3 regions were amplified from genomic DNA by multiplex PCR. Extracted genomic DNA from each cell subset was distributed evenly across all wells of several immunoSEQ 96-well plates, and each plate was treated as a replicate. Each replicate PCR for sorted subsets received about 220 ng genomic DNA, equal to roughly 30,000 T cell genomes. Purified libraries were quantified with a Qubit 3.0 fluorometer, sized on a Bioanalyzer 2100, and re-quantified with the KAPA Library Quantification kit. A separate single-read 150-cycle Illumina NextSeq 550 flow cell was used to sequence each immunoSEQ 96-well plate. From the authors' description of their analysis: Because only junctional sequences without quality scores were contained in the immunoSEQ output, filtering matching that applied to full-length reads could not be performed. To assign V/J genes and CDR3, sequences were annotated using PyIR, a Python wrapper for IgBLAST v1.9, with IMGT germline references. Any read was removed if the V/J assignment was weak (E-value above 1e-6), the CDR3 was missing, or the read contained stop codons, out-of-frame junctions, or ambiguous translated residues. V3J clonotypes were defined as sequences sharing an identical inferred V gene, J gene, and CDR3 amino acid sequence. Percentage overlap between repertoires was calculated by dividing the number of shared unique clonotypes by the size of the smaller repertoire. RTK rarefaction, the Chao1 estimator, and Recon v2.1 estimates of unobserved clonotypes were used to assess repertoire richness. Generation probabilities for all TCRbeta clonotypes obtained by the gDNA method from a handful of donors were computed using OLGA. This immuneACCESS table, as held by TCRdb, lists in-frame sequences with V and J called but not all clones. Of the missing ones, under half trace to an unresolved V gene in checked studies; the others have no known cause. Clonal size and the V and J genes are those of that table, whereas D and trimming came from the DNA. In this sample the table shows around 600,000 clones, approximately 95% of which occur a single time. 0.095% to 0.14% of the sample belongs to the ten largest clones.

CD8 naive samples were obtained by positive selection for CCR7 among CD45RO-negative cells, yielding a CD45RA+CCR7+ population from which TemRA cells were excluded. The donors were healthy, HIV-negative adults who had no recently reported acute infections or vaccinations. Only Caucasian adults living in Nashville, Tennessee, USA were represented among the donors. After blood collection by leukapheresis, PBMCs were isolated using Ficoll-Histopaque density gradient centrifugation and then cryopreserved in the vapor phase of liquid nitrogen. Analytical flow cytometry was used to check the purity and quantity of every magnetically sorted T cell population. From each sorted fraction, genomic DNA was isolated and quantified by UV absorbance on a Nanodrop 2000c. The material sequenced was naive CD8+ T cells sorted from blood. What this sample's cell subset or site label stands for: CD45RA+CCR7+. The TCR was taken from a woman in her twenties or thirties in good health.

The DNA is as follows: TGTGCCAGCAGTGCCTCGCGTGGCGGGGAGCTGTTTTTT. It codes for CASSASRGGELFF. The V gene is TRBV27 and the J gene is TRBJ2-2, with the D segment identity uncertain. Trimming costs V 5 bases and J 7 bases, and their ends lie 11 bases apart. Based on the germline V gene (reference sequence), the CDR1 and CDR2 sequences are MNHEY and SMNVEV. The CDR3 has 13 amino acids, counting the end cysteine and phenylalanine. Only CDR3 DNA is held: 39 bases, read in frame from base 1.